This is a list of T cell receptor beta chains from one sample in a study of tumor and adjacent non-tumor tissue in lung cancer. Via MiXCR, TCRdb re-called the multiplex PCR reads, giving one row per CDR3 protein. The data contain 70,000 to 95,000 distinct CDR3 sequences, over 65% of them seen just once; the ten biggest clones take up around 38%. Material for sequencing was distant non-tumor lung tissue. The receptor source for this set is a man aged 65 to 85 with non-small cell lung cancer. The CDR3 runs from the conserved cysteine through the conserved F or W. Fields, in order: V gene, clone size, J gene, D gene, CDR3 DNA, CDR3 protein. The D gene is left open where the match is weak. Part of the rows lack a size; the others show once, few, many or a class for expanded clones.

TRBV10-2	NA	TRBJ1-1	NA	TGCGCCAGCCAACACTCCATGAACACTGAAGCTTTCTTT	CASQHSMNTEAFF
TRBV5-5	few	TRBJ2-5	NA	TGTGCCAGGAGCTTGGTCATTCAGGAGACCCAGTACTTC	CARSLVIQETQYF
TRBV11-2	NA	TRBJ2-3	NA	TGTGCCAGCGGCTTCCAGGGGGGGGTCACAGATACGCAGTATTTT	CASGFQGGVTDTQYF
TRBV5-1	NA	TRBJ2-3	TRBD2	TGCGCCAGCAGCCTACCGGGGCTAGCGGGAGGGCCAGGAGATACGCAGTATTTT	CASSLPGLAGGPGDTQYF
TRBV12-3/TRBV12-4	many	TRBJ1-2	TRBD1	TGTGCCAGCAGTTTAGACGAGACAGGGGTAAATGGCTACACCTTC	CASSLDETGVNGYTF
TRBV20-1	once	TRBJ2-2	TRBD2	TGCAATGCTACCCCCGGCGGGAGGTTGGGACCAGGAGGTAGTACGGGGGAGCTGTTTTTT	CNATPGGRLGPGGSTGELFF
TRBV11-1	once	TRBJ2-1	TRBD2	TGTGCCAGCATTCCGCTAACTAGCGGCAAAAAGAATGAGCAGTTCTTC	CASIPLTSGKKNEQFF
TRBV12-3/TRBV12-4	medium-sized	TRBJ1-4	NA	TGTGCCAGCAGTTTGAGCGGTCTAGGTGAAAAACTGTTTTTT	CASSLSGLGEKLFF
TRBV14	NA	TRBJ2-7	TRBD1	TGTACCAGCAGCCACTTCAATAGGGCAGGGGGTTATTCTTTC	CTSSHFNRAGGYSF
TRBV11-2	NA	TRBJ2-1	NA	TGTGCCAGGAGCTTAGAACTTCTGGGGCGGACTTCATACAATGAGCAGTTCTTC	CARSLELLGRTSYNEQFF
TRBV6-5	NA	TRBJ2-1	NA	TGTGCCAGCAGTTACTCTCGGACTAGTGGGAGGGGGGAGCTGTTCTTC	CASSYSRTSGRGELFF
TRBV12-3/TRBV12-4	once	TRBJ2-7	TRBD2	TGTGCAAGCAGCACGACTAGCGGGAGAAGCTACGAGCAATACTTC	CASSTTSGRSYEQYF
TRBV6-1	NA	TRBJ2-1	TRBD1	TGTGTCAGCAGTGGGACAGGGGAAATGGATGAGCAGCTCTTC	CVSSGTGEMDEQLF
TRBV10-3	NA	TRBJ1-1	NA	TGTGCCATTACTGAAAATGGGCAGGCGGGCACTGAAGCTTTCTTT	CAITENGQAGTEAFF
TRBV11-3	few	TRBJ1-1	NA	TGTGCCAGCAGCATCCGGGACACAACCCTGAACACTGAAGCTGTCTTT	CASSIRDTTLNTEAVF
TRBV6-2/TRBV6-3	once	TRBJ2-7	NA	TGTGCCAGCAGATTGGACCAGAGAGTTGGCTACGAGCAGTACTTC	CASRLDQRVGYEQYF
TRBV5-4	NA	TRBJ2-5	NA	TGTGCCAGCAGCTTGGTTGAGACTCCTGGAGAGACCCAGTACTTC	CASSLVETPGETQYF
TRBV13	many	TRBJ2-5	TRBD2	TGTGCCAGCAGCCAAGGACTAGCGGAAAGAGAGTCCCAGTACTTC	CASSQGLAERESQYF